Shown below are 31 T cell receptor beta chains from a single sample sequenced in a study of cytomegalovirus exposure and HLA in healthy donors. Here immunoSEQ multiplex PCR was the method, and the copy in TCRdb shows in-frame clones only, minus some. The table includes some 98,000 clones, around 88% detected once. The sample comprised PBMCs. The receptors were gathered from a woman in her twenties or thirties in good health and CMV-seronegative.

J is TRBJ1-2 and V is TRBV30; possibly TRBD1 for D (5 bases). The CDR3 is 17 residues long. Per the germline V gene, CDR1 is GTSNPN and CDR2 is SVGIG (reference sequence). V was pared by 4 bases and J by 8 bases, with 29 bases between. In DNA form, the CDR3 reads TGTGCCTGGATTCAGGGAAGTCGCCCATGTTCTAGGTGGGGCTACACCTTC. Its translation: CAWIQGSRPCSRWGYTF.

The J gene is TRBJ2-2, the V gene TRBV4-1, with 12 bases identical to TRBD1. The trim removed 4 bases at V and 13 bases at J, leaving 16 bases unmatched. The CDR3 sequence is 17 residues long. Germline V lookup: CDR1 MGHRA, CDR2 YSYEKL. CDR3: CASSLDQGQGAQIGLFF. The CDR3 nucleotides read TGCGCCAGCAGCCTAGACCAGGGACAGGGGGCGCAAATCGGGCTGTTTTTT.

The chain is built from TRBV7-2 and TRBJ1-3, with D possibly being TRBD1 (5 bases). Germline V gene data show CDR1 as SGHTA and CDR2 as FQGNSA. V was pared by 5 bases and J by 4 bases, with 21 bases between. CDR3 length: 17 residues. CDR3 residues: CASSPLAGPPRGNTIYF. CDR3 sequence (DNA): TGTGCCAGCAGCCCATTAGCAGGGCCTCCAAGGGGAAACACCATATATTTT.

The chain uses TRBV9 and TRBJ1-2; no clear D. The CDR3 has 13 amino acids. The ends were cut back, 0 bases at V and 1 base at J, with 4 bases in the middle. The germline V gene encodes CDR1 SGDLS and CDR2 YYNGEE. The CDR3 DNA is TGTGCCAGCAGCGTAGACAGTAACTATGGCTACACCTTC. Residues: CASSVDSNYGYTF.

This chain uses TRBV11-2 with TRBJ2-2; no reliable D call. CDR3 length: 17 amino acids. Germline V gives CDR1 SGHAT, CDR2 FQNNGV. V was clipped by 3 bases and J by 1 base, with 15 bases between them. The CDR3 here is CASSFKRSTKNTGELFF. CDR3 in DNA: TGTGCCAGCAGCTTCAAAAGGAGTACGAAGAACACCGGGGAGCTGTTTTTT.

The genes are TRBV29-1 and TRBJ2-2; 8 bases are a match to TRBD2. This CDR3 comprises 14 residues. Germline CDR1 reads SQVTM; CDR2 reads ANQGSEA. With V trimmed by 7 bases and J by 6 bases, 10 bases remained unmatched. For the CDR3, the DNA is TGCAGCGCGCGGGAGGTACTGGGCGCCGGGGAGCTGTTTTTT. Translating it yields CSAREVLGAGELFF.

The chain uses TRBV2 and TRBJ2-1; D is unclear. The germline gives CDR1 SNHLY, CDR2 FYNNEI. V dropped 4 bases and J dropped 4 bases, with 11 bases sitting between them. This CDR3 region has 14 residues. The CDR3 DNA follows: TGTGCCAGCAGTGGCAATGCGCGATACAATGAGCAGTTCTTC. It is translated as CASSGNARYNEQFF.

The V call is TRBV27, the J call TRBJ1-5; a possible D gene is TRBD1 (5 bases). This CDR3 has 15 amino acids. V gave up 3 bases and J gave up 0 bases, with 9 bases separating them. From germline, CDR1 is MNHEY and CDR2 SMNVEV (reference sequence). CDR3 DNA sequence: TGTGCCAGCAGTTTTTCAGGGTATAGCAATCAGCCCCAGCATTTT. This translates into CASSFSGYSNQPQHF.

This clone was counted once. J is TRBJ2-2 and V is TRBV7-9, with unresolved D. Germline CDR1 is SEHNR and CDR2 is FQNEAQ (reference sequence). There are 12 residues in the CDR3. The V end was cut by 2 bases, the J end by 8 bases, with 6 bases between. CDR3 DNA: TGTGCCAGCAGCTTAAGCGCTGGGGAGCTGTTTTTT. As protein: CASSLSAGELFF. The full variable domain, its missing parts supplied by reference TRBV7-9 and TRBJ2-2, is DTGVSQNPRHKITKRGQNVTFRCDPISEHNRLYWYRQTLGQGPEFLTYFQNEAQLEKSRLLSDRFSAERPKGSFSTLEIQRTEQGDSAMYLCASSLSAGELFFGEGSRLTVL.

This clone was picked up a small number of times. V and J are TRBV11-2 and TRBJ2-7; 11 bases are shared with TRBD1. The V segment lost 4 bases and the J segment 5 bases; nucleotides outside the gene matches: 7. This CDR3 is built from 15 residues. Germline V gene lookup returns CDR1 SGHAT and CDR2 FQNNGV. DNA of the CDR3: TGTGCCAGCAGCTCCCCAACGGACAGGGGGCACGAGCAGTACTTC. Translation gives CASSSPTDRGHEQYF.

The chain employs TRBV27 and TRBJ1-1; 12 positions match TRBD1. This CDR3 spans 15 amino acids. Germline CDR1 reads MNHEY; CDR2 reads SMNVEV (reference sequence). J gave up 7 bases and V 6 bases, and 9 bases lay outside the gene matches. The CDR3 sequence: CASRGTGGAWREAFF. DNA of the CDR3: TGTGCCAGCAGGGGGACAGGGGGCGCTTGGCGTGAAGCTTTCTTT.

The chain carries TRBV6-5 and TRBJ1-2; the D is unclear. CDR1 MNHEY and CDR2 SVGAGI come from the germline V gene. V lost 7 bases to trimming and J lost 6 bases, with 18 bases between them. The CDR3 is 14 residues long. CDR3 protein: CASTSGGLAHGYTF. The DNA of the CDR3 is TGTGCCAGCACCTCCGGAGGGTTGGCTCATGGCTACACCTTC.

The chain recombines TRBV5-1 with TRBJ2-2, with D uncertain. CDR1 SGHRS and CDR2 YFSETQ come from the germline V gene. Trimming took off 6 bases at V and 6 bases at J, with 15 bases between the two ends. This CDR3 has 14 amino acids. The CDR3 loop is CASTLVDSPGELFF. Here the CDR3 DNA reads TGCGCCAGCACTCTTGTCGACTCGCCCGGGGAGCTGTTTTTT.

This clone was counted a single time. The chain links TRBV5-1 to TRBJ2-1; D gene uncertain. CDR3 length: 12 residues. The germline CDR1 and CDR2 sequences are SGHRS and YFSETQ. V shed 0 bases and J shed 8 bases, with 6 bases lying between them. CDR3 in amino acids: CASSLDGHEQFF. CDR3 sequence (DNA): TGCGCCAGCAGCTTGGATGGGCATGAGCAGTTCTTC.

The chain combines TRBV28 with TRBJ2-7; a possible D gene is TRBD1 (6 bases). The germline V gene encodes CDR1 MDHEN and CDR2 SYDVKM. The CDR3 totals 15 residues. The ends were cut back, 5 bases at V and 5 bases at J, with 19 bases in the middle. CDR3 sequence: CASSPHRAGENEQYF. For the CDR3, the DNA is TGTGCCAGCAGTCCCCACAGGGCAGGGGAGAACGAGCAGTACTTC.

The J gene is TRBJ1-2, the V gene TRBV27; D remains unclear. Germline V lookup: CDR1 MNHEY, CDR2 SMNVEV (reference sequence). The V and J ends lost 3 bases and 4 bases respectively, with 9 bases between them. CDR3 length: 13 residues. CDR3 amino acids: CASSFSHFYGYTF. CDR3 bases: TGTGCCAGCAGTTTTAGTCACTTCTATGGCTACACCTTC.

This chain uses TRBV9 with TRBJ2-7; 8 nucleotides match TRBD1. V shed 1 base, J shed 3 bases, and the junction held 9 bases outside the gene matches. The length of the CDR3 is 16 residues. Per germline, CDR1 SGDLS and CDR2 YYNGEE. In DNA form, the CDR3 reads TGTGCCAGCAGCGTATCTGGGACAGGTATAATCTACGAGCAGTACTTC. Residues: CASSVSGTGIIYEQYF.

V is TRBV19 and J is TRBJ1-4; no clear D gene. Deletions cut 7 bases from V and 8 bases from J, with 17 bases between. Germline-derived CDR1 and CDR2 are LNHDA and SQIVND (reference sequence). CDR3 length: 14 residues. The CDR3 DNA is TGTGCCAGTACGAGCGACGGGAAACTGGAAAAACTGTTTTTT. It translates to CASTSDGKLEKLFF.

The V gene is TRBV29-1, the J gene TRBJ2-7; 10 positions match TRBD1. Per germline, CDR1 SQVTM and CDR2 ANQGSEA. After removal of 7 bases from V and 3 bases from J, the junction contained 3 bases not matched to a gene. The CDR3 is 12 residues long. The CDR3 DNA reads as TGCAGCGCCGGACAGGGGGGCTACGAGCAGTACTTC. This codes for CSAGQGGYEQYF.

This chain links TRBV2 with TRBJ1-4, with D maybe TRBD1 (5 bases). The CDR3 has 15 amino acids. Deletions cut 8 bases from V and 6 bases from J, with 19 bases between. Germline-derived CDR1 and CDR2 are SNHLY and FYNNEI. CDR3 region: CASGLQGPGYEKLFF. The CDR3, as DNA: TGTGCCAGCGGCCTGCAGGGCCCAGGATATGAAAAACTGTTTTTT. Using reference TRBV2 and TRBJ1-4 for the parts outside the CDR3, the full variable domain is EPEVTQTPSHQVTQMGQEVILRCVPISNHLYFYWYRQILGQKVEFLVSFYNNEISEKSEIFDDQFSVERPDGSNFTLKIRSTKLEDSAMYFCASGLQGPGYEKLFFGSGTQLSVL.

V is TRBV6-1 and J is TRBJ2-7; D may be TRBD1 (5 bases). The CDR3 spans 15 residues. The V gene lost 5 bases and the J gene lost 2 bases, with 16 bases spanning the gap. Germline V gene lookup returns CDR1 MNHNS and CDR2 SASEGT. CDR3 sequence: CASSPTQIGAYEQYF. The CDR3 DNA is TGTGCCAGCAGTCCCACACAAATAGGGGCCTACGAGCAGTACTTC.

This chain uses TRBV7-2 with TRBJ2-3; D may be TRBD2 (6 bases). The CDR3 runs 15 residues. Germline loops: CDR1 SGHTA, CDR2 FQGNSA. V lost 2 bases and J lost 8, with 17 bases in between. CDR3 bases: TGTGCCAGCAGCTTAAGTGCGGGGAGTGGCGGTACGCAGTATTTT. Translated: CASSLSAGSGGTQYF.

The DNA for the CDR3 is TGTGCCAGCAGCCTACGGAGAGACACCGGGGCAGATACGCAGTATTTT. Amino acids: CASSLRRDTGADTQYF. The chain employs TRBV7-3 and TRBJ2-3; perhaps TRBD2 as D (5 bases). V shed 5 bases and J shed 4 bases, with 19 bases lying between them. Looked up from germline, CDR1 is SGHTA and CDR2 is FQGTGA. The CDR3 has 16 amino acids.

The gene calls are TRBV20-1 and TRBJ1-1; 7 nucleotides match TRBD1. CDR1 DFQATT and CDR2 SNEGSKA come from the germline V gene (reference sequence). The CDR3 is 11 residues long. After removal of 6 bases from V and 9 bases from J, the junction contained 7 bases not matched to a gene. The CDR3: CSAEGGQKAFF. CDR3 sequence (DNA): TGCAGTGCGGAGGGGGGACAGAAAGCTTTCTTT.

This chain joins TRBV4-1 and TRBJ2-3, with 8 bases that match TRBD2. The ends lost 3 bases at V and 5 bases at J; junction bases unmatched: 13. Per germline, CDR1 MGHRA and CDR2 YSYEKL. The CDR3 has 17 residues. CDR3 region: CASSQATGGGNRDTQYF. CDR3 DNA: TGCGCCAGCAGCCAGGCGACCGGGGGGGGCAATAGAGATACGCAGTATTTT.

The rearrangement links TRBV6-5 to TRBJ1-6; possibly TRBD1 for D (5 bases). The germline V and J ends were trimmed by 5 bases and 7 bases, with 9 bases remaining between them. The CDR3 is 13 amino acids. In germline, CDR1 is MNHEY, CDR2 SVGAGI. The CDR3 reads CASSPRGNSPLHF. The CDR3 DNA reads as TGTGCCAGCAGTCCCCGGGGGAATTCACCCCTCCACTTT.

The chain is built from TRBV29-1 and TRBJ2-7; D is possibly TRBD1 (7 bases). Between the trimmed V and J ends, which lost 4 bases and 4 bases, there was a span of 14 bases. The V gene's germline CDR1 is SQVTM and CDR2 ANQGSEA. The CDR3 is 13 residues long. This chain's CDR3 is CSVGQGGFYEQYF. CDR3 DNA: TGCAGCGTTGGACAGGGAGGTTTTTACGAGCAGTACTTC.

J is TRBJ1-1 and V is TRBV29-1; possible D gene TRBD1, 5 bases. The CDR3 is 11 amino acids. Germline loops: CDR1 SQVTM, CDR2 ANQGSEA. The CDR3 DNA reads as TGCAGTGTCCAGGGTAACACTGAAGCTTTCTTT. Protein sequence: CSVQGNTEAFF.

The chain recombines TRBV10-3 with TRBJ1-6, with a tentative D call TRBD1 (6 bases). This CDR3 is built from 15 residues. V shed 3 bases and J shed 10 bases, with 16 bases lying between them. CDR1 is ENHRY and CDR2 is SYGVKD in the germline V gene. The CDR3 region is CAISETAGDGSPLHF. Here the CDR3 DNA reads TGTGCCATCAGTGAAACGGCAGGGGATGGGTCACCCCTCCACTTT.

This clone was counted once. Written as DNA, the CDR3 is TGCAGCGTTGAAGCAGGGCTCGGGAGTACTGAAGCTTTCTTT. Translated: CSVEAGLGSTEAFF. The chain has TRBV29-1 and TRBJ1-1; a weak D match, TRBD1 (5 bases). Trimming took 1 base from V and 5 from J, leaving 14 bases between them. Germline-derived CDR1 and CDR2 are SQVTM and ANQGSEA. There are 14 residues in the CDR3.

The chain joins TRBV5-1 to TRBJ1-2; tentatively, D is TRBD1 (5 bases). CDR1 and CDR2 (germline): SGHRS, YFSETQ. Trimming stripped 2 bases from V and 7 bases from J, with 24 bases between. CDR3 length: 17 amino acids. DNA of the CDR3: TGCGCCAGCAGCTTATTCCCCCAGGGTACTGATGTTGGTGGCTACACCTTC. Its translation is CASSLFPQGTDVGGYTF.